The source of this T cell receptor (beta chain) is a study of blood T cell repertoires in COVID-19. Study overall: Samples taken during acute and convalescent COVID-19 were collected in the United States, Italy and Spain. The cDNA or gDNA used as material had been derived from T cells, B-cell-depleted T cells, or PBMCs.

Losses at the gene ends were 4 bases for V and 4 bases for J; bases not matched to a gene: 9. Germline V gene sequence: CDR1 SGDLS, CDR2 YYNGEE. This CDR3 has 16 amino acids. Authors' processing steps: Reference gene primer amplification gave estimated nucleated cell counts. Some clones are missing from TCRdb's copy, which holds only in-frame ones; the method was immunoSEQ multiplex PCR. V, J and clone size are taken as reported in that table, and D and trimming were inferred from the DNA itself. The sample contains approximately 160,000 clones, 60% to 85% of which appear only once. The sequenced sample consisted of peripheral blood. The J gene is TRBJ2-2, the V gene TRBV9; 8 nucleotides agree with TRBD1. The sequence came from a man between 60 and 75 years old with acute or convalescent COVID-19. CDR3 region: CASSPYRQGSTGELFF. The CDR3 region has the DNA TGTGCCAGCAGCCCCTATCGACAGGGGAGCACCGGGGAGCTGTTTTTT.